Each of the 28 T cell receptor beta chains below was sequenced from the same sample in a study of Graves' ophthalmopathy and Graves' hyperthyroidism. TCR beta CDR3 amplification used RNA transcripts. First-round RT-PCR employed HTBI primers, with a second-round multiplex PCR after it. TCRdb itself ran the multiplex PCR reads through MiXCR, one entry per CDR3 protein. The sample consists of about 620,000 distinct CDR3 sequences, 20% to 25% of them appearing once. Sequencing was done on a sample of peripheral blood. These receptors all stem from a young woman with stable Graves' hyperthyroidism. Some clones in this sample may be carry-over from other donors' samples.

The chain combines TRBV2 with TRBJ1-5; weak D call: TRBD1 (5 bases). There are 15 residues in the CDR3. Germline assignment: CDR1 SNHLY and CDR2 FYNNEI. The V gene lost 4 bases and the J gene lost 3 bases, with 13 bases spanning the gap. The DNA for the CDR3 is TGTGCCAGCAGTGTGACAGCCTTTAACAATCAGCCCCAGCATTTT. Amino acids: CASSVTAFNNQPQHF.

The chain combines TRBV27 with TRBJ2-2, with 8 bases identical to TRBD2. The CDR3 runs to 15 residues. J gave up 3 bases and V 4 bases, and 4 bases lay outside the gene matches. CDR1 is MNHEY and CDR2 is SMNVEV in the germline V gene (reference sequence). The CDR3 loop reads CASSSTSGYTGELFF. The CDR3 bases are TGTGCCAGCAGTTCAACTAGCGGCTACACCGGGGAGCTGTTTTTT.

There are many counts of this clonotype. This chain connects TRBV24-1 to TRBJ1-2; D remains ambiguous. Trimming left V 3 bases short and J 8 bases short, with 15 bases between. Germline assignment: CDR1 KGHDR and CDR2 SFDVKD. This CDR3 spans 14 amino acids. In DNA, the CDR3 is TGTGCCACCAGTGATGGAACAAATCACGGGGGCTACACCTTC. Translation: CATSDGTNHGGYTF.

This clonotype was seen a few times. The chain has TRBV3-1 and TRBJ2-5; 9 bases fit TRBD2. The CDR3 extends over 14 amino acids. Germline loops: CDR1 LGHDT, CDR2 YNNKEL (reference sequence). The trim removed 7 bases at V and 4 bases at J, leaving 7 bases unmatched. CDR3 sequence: CASKRLAAAETQYF. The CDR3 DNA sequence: TGTGCCAGCAAGAGACTAGCGGCCGCAGAGACCCAGTACTTC.

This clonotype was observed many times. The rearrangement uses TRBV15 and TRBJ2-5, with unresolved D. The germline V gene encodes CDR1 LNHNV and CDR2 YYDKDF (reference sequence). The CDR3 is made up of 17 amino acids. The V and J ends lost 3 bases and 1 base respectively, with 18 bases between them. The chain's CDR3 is CATSSPSLSEAQETQYF. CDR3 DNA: TGTGCCACCAGCAGTCCCTCCTTGTCCGAAGCCCAAGAGACCCAGTACTTC.

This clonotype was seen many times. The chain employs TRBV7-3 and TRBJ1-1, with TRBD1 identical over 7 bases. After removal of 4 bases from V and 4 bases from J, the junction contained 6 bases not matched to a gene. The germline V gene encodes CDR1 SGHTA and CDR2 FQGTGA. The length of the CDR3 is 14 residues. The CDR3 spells CASSSAAGGTEAFF. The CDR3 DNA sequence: TGTGCCAGCAGCTCTGCAGCAGGGGGCACTGAAGCTTTCTTT.

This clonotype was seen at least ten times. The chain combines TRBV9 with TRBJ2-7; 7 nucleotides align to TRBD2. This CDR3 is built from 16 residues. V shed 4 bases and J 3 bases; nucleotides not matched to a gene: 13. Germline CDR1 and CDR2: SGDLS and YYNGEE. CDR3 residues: CASSMGRGPPDYEQYF. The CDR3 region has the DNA TGTGCCAGCAGCATGGGGAGGGGCCCCCCGGACTACGAGCAGTACTTC.

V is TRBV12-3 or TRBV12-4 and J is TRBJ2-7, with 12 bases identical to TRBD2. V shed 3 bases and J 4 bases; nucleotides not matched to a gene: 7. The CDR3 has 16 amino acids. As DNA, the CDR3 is TGTGCCAGCAGTTTCCCTAGCGGGAGGGCCGCTTACGAGCAGTACTTC. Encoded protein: CASSFPSGRAAYEQYF.

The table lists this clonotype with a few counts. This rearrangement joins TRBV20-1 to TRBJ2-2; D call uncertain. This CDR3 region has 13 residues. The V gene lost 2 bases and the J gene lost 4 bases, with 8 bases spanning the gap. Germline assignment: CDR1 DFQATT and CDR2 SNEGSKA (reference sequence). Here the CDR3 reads CSARYRSTGELFF. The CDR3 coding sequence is TGCAGTGCTAGATATCGTAGCACCGGGGAGCTGTTTTTT.

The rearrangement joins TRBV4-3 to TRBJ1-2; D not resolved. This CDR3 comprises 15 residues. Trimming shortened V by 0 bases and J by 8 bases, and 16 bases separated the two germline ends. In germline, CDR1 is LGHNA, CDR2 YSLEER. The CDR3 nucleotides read TGCGCCAGCAGCCAAGATGGCTCGGGAGTGGGAGGCTACACCTTC. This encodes CASSQDGSGVGGYTF.

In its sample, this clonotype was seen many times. In DNA form, the CDR3 reads TGCAGTGCTAGACTGACTAGCGGGCTTTACGAGCAGTACTTC. Translated: CSARLTSGLYEQYF. The chain uses TRBV20-1 and TRBJ2-7; 10 nucleotides agree with TRBD2. Trimming took 2 bases from V and 4 from J; bases not matched to a gene: 5. Per the germline V gene, CDR1 is DFQATT and CDR2 is SNEGSKA (reference sequence). CDR3 length equals 14 residues.

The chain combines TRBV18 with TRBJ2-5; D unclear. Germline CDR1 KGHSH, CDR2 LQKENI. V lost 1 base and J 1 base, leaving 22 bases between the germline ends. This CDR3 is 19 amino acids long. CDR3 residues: CASSPLFETEKDVQETQYF. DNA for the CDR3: TGTGCCAGCTCACCACTGTTCGAGACGGAGAAAGATGTCCAAGAGACCCAGTACTTC.

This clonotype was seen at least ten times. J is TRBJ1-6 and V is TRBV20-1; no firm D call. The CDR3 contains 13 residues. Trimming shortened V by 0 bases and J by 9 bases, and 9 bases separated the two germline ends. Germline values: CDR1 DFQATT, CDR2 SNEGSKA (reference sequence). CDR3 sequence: CSARESYTSPLHF. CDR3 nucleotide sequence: TGCAGTGCTAGAGAGAGTTACACTTCACCCCTCCACTTT.

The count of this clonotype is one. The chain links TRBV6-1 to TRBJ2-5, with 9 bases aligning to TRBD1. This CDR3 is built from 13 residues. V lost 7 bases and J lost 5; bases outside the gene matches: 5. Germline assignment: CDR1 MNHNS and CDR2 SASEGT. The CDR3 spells CASKTGGRETQYF. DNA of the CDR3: TGTGCCAGCAAGACAGGGGGGAGGGAGACCCAGTACTTC.

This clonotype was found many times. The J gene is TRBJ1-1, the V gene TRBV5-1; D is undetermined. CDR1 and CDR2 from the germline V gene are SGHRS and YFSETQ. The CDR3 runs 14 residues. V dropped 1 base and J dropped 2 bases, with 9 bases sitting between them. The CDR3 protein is CASSLSQINTEAFF. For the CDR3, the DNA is TGCGCCAGCAGCTTGAGCCAGATAAACACTGAAGCTTTCTTT.

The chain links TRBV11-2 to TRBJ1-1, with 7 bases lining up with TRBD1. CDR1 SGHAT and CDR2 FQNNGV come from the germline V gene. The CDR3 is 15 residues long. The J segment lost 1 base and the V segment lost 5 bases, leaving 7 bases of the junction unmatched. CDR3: CASSQPGQPNTEAFF. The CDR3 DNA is TGTGCCAGCAGCCAACCGGGACAGCCGAACACTGAAGCTTTCTTT. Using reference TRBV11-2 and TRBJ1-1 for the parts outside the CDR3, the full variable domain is EAGVAQSPRYKIIEKRQSVAFWCNPISGHATLYWYQQILGQGPKLLIQFQNNGVVDDSQLPKDRFSAERLKGVDSTLKIQPAKLEDSAVYLCASSQPGQPNTEAFFGQGTRLTVV.

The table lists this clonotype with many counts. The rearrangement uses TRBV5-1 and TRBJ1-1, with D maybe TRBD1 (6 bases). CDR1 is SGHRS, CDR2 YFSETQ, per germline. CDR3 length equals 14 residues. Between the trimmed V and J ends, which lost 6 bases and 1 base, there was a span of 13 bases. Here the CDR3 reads CASTSGGRNTEAFF. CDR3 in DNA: TGCGCCAGCACCTCCGGGGGGCGGAACACTGAAGCTTTCTTT.

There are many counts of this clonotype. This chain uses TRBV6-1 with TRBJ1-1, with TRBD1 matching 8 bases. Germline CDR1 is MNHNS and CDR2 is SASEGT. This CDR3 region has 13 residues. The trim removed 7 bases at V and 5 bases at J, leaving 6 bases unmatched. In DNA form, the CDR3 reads TGTGCCAGCACAGGGGGCGCGTGGACTGAAGCTTTCTTT. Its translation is CASTGGAWTEAFF.

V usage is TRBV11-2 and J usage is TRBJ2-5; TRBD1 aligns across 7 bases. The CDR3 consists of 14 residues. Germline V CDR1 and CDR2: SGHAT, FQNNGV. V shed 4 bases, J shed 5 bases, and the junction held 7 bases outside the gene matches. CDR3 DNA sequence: TGTGCCAGCAGCTCCAACAGGGGCACGGAGACCCAGTACTTC. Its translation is CASSSNRGTETQYF.

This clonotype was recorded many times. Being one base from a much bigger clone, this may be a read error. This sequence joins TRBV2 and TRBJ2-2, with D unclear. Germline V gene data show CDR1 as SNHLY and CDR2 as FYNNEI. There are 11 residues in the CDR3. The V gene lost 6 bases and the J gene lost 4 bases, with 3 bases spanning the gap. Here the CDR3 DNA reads TGTGCCAGCAGGTTCACCGGGGAGCTGTTTTTT. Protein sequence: CASRFTGELFF.

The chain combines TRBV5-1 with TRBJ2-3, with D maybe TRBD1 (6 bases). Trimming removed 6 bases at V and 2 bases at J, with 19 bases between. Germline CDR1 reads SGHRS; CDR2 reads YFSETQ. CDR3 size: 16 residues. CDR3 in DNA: TGCGCCAGCATCCCCGGGACATTAAACCTCACAGATACGCAGTATTTT. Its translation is CASIPGTLNLTDTQYF. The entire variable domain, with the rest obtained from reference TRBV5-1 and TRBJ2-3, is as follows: KAGVTQTPRYLIKTRGQQVTLSCSPISGHRSVSWYQQTPGQGLQFLFEYFSETQRNKGNFPGRFSGRQFSNSRSEMNVSTLELGDSALYLCASIPGTLNLTDTQYFGPGTRLTVL.

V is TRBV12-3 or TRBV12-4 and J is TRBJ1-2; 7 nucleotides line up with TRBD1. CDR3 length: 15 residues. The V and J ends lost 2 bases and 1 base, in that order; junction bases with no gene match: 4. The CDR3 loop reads CASSLRGRGNYGYTF. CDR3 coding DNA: TGTGCCAGCAGTTTAAGGGGGCGCGGTAACTATGGCTACACCTTC.

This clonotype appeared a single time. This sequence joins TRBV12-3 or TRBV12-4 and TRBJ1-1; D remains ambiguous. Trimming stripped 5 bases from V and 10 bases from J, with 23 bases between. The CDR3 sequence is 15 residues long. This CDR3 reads CASSPQQTKIKGAFF. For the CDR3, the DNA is TGTGCCAGCAGTCCTCAGCAGACCAAAATAAAGGGAGCTTTCTTT.

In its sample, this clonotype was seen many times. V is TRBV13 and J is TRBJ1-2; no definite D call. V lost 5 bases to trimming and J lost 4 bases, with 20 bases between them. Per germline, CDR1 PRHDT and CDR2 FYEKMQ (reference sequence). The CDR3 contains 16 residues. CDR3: CASSRLDGPWSYGYTF. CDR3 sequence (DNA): TGTGCCAGCAGCCGCCTGGACGGCCCGTGGAGCTATGGCTACACCTTC.

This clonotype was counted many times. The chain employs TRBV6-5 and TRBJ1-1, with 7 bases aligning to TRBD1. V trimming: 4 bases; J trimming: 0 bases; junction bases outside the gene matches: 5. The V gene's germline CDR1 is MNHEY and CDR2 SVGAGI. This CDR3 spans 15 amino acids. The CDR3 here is CASSFETGMNTEAFF. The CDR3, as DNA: TGTGCCAGCAGTTTTGAGACAGGGATGAACACTGAAGCTTTCTTT.

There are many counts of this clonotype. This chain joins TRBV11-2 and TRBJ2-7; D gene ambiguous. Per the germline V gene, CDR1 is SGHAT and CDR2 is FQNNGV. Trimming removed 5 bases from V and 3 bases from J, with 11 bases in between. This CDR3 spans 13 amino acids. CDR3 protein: CASSPLKVYEQYF. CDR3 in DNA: TGTGCCAGCAGCCCTCTGAAAGTCTACGAGCAGTACTTC.

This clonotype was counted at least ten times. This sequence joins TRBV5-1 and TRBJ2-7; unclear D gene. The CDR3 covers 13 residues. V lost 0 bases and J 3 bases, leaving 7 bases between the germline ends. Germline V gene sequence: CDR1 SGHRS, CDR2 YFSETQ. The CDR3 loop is CASSLESHYEQYF. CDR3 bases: TGCGCCAGCAGCTTGGAATCCCACTACGAGCAGTACTTC. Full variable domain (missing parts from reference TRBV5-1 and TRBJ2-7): KAGVTQTPRYLIKTRGQQVTLSCSPISGHRSVSWYQQTPGQGLQFLFEYFSETQRNKGNFPGRFSGRQFSNSRSEMNVSTLELGDSALYLCASSLESHYEQYFGPGTRLTVT.

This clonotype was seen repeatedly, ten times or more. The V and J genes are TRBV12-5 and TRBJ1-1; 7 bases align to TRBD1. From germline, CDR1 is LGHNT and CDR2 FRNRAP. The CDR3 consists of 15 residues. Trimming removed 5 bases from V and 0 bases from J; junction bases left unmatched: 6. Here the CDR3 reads CASGPHRGMNTEAFF. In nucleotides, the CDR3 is TGTGCTAGTGGTCCGCACAGGGGAATGAACACTGAAGCTTTCTTT.